There are many counts of the clone carrying this T cell receptor beta chain. Antigen unknown. The data are from a study of T cells in Graves' hyperthyroidism and ophthalmopathy. Study-level findings and limits: Ophthalmopathy and stable hyperthyroidism were told apart by a 13 V-J model.

RNA transcripts served as the template for amplifying TCR beta CDR3 regions. A first-round RT-PCR of the TCR CDR3 used the HTBI primer set. MiXCR was run by TCRdb on the multiplex PCR reads, yielding one entry per CDR3 protein. The table lists more than 300,000 distinct CDR3 sequences, 18% of them singletons. Lactation, pregnancy, other autoimmune disease or uncontrolled infection led to exclusion of patients. CDR1 SEHNR and CDR2 FQNEAQ come from the germline V gene (reference sequence). The CDR3 has 15 residues. V was clipped by 3 bases and J by 2 bases; unmatched bases: 1. This chain joins TRBV7-9 and TRBJ2-5; 12 positions match TRBD2. The source of this sequence is a man younger than 30 with Graves' ophthalmopathy. The sequencing sample was made of blood. The CDR3 region is CASSFGTSGQETQYF. The CDR3 nucleotides read TGTGCCAGCAGCTTCGGGACTAGCGGGCAAGAGACCCAGTACTTC.